Listed below are T cell receptor beta chains from one sample, sequenced in a study of identical twins. TCRdb recomputed calls from the 5' RACE reads with MiXCR, one row per CDR3 protein. The sample has under 250,000 distinct CDR3 sequences; approximately 7.8% are singletons. In addition, the sample was reused for a study of yellow fever vaccine responses in identical twins.

Input material: CD8+ T cells sorted from blood. The receptors here all came from a young woman in good health. CDR3s include the opening cysteine and the closing phenylalanine or tryptophan. D genes are given only for firm matches. Size is stated for part of the rows, as once, few or many counts, or as a class when the clone is expanded.

size	V	J	D	DNA	CDR3
NA	TRBV10-3	TRBJ2-5	NA	TGTGCCATCACTGCAGGGGCCGGAGAGACCCAGTACTTC	CAITAGAGETQYF
many	TRBV28	TRBJ2-1	NA	TGTGCCAGCACCCCAATTGGAGGGACCCCTTACAATGAGCAGTTCTTC	CASTPIGGTPYNEQFF
many	TRBV12-3/TRBV12-4	TRBJ2-5	NA	TGTGCCAGCAGTCGAGGGGGGTATCAAGAGACCCAGTACTTC	CASSRGGYQETQYF
NA	TRBV5-5	TRBJ1-2	TRBD1	TGTGCCAGCAGTCCTACAGGGGTCGATGGCTACACCTTC	CASSPTGVDGYTF
many	TRBV5-1	TRBJ2-1	TRBD1	TGCGCCAGCAGCCTCGGACAGGGGGCTCAAAATGAGCAGTTCTTC	CASSLGQGAQNEQFF
many	TRBV7-8	TRBJ2-1	TRBD1	TGTGCCAGCAGCTTAGAGAACGGACAGGGTAACAATGAGCAGTTCTTC	CASSLENGQGNNEQFF
few	TRBV16	TRBJ1-2	NA	TGTGCCAGCAGCCAATCTTCATTGGCTGGGTCGTCTAACTATGGCTACACCTTC	CASSQSSLAGSSNYGYTF
few	TRBV28	TRBJ2-7	TRBD1	TGTGCCAGCGGATCGGACAGGGGCGAGCAGTACTTC	CASGSDRGEQYF
many	TRBV7-9	TRBJ2-1	NA	TGTGCCAGCAGCGCCGCCAAGGCTGAGCAGTTCTTC	CASSAAKAEQFF
NA	TRBV28	TRBJ2-5	TRBD1	TGTGCCAGCAGTTCGGACAGGGCTTTAACGAAGAGGTTTCGGGAGACCCAGTACTTC	CASSSDRALTKRFRETQYF
many	TRBV4-2	TRBJ2-4	NA	TGTGCCAGCAGCCAAGAATCGGGTTTAGCCGGGAACATTCAGTACTTC	CASSQESGLAGNIQYF